The rows below give T cell receptor beta chains drawn from one sample of a study of T cell repertoires in cytomegalovirus infection. From the reads, TCRdb called clonotypes with MiXCR, one entry per CDR3 protein. This table has about 83,000 distinct CDR3 sequences, approximately 46% appearing once. Their recognized antigens are unknown. The specimen was CD8+ T cells from cultured PBMCs, collected from culture after CMV antigen stimulation. Receptors were obtained from a human donor in good health (CMV status not recorded). Some clones in this sample may be carry-over from other donors' samples. The CDR3 runs from the conserved cysteine through the conserved F or W. The D gene is left open where the match is weak. Size is stated for part of the rows, as once, few or many counts, or as a class when the clone is expanded.

V	size	J	D	CDR3	DNA
TRBV12-3/TRBV12-4	.	TRBJ2-7	.	CASSLAGGLNYEQYF	TGTGCCAGCAGTTTAGCGGGGGGCCTAAACTACGAGCAGTACTTC
TRBV5-4	.	TRBJ2-1	.	CASSFGLGYEQFF	TGTGCCAGCAGCTTCGGACTGGGCTATGAGCAGTTCTTC
TRBV7-6	.	TRBJ2-5	TRBD2	CASSGGLAAQKTQYF	TGTGCCAGCAGCGGCGGACTAGCGGCGCAAAAGACCCAGTACTTC
TRBV20-1	.	TRBJ1-2	TRBD1	CSAAIDREKDYGYTF	TGCAGTGCTGCAATTGACAGGGAAAAAGACTATGGCTACACCTTC
TRBV7-9	.	TRBJ1-1	.	CASRGGNTEAFF	TGTGCCAGCAGAGGAGGGAACACTGAAGCTTTCTTT
TRBV7-6	.	TRBJ1-3	.	CASSLSANTIYF	TGTGCCAGCAGCTTGTCTGCAAACACCATATATTTT
TRBV2	few	TRBJ2-2	TRBD1	CAHTTGAGELFF	TGTGCCCATACAACAGGGGCCGGGGAGCTGTTTTTT
TRBV4-1	few	TRBJ2-1	.	CASSQERSSAYNEQFF	TGCGCCAGCAGCCAAGAGAGAAGCAGCGCCTACAATGAGCAGTTCTTC
TRBV6-1	.	TRBJ2-4	.	CASRGRDSKNIQYF	TGTGCCAGCAGGGGCCGGGACTCGAAAAACATTCAGTACTTC
TRBV7-8	many	TRBJ2-3	TRBD2	CASSFLRLAGTSTDTQYF	TGTGCCAGCAGCTTCCTAAGACTAGCGGGGACTAGCACAGATACGCAGTATTTT
TRBV28	few	TRBJ2-2	TRBD1	CASSLSGDTGGAETGELFF	TGTGCCAGCAGTTTATCCGGGGACACAGGGGGCGCTGAGACCGGGGAGCTGTTTTTT
TRBV6-6	few	TRBJ1-1	TRBD1	CATIIQGQRNTEAFF	TGTGCCACTATAATACAGGGGCAACGGAACACTGAAGCTTTCTTT
TRBV4-1	.	TRBJ1-5	.	CASSQVFNQPQHF	TGCGCCAGCAGCCAAGTGTTCAATCAGCCCCAGCATTTT
TRBV7-6	.	TRBJ2-3	TRBD2	CASSLGLAVTDTQYF	TGTGCCAGCAGCTTAGGACTAGCGGTCACAGATACGCAGTATTTT
TRBV27	once	TRBJ2-7	.	CASSLYRETYEQYF	TGTGCCAGCAGTTTATACAGGGAAACCTACGAGCAGTACTTC
TRBV6-1	few	TRBJ2-1	TRBD2	CASKPGGFPEFF	TGTGCCAGCAAACCGGGGGGGTTCCCTGAGTTCTTC
TRBV27	.	TRBJ2-3	.	CASSLRRGIGTDTQYF	TGTGCCAGCAGTTTAAGACGGGGAATTGGAACAGATACGCAGTATTTT
TRBV11-2	.	TRBJ2-7	TRBD2	CASSAPERGRGEQYF	TGTGCCAGCAGCGCCCCGGAGCGGGGGCGGGGTGAGCAGTACTTC
TRBV27	few	TRBJ2-3	.	CASSLKITDTQYF	TGTGCCAGCAGTTTAAAGATCACAGATACGCAGTATTTT
TRBV11-2	.	TRBJ2-7	TRBD2	CASSFYRRMASGSNWGQYF	TGTGCCAGCAGCTTCTACCGGAGGATGGCTAGCGGGAGTAATTGGGGGCAGTACTTC
TRBV12-3/TRBV12-4	.	TRBJ2-7	TRBD1	CASSPSTGEKAYEQYF	TGTGCCAGCAGTCCCTCGACAGGGGAAAAAGCCTACGAGCAGTACTTC
TRBV7-4	once	TRBJ2-7	.	CASSFEGISYEQYF	TGTGCCAGCAGCTTTGAGGGTATCTCCTACGAGCAGTACTTC
TRBV2	.	TRBJ1-4	.	CASSERHRVNEKLFF	TGTGCCAGCAGTGAAAGACACAGGGTTAATGAAAAACTGTTTTTT
TRBV6-1	.	TRBJ2-1	.	CASSWDGGYNEQFF	TGTGCCAGCAGTTGGGACGGGGGCTACAATGAGCAGTTCTTC
TRBV7-3	many	TRBJ2-3	.	CASSPDIHGTDTQYF	TGTGCCAGCAGCCCCGACATCCACGGCACAGATACGCAGTATTTT
TRBV7-9	few	TRBJ1-5	.	CASSLALRQGDNQPQHF	TGTGCCAGCAGCTTAGCGCTACGTCAAGGGGACAATCAGCCCCAGCATTTT
TRBV19	.	TRBJ1-5	.	CASSPPPGRTLGQPQHF	TGTGCCAGTAGTCCCCCCCCGGGACGGACGCTGGGGCAGCCCCAGCATTTT
TRBV7-9	.	TRBJ2-3	.	CASSHRTPF	TGTGCCAGCAGCCACCGAACACCTTTT
TRBV19	.	TRBJ1-3	.	CASSTASAGNTIYF	TGTGCCAGTAGTACGGCGTCCGCTGGAAACACCATATATTTT
TRBV7-6	few	TRBJ2-7	TRBD2	CASSLDRGVAYEQYF	TGTGCCAGCAGCTTAGATCGGGGGGTGGCCTACGAGCAGTACTTC
TRBV13	few	TRBJ1-6	.	CASSPQGGNSPLHF	TGTGCCAGCAGCCCCCAGGGAGGTAATTCACCCCTCCACTTT
TRBV27	few	TRBJ1-6	.	CASSFLQGSSFNSPLHF	TGTGCCAGCAGTTTTCTCCAGGGGTCCAGCTTTAATTCACCCCTCCACTTT
TRBV7-3	.	TRBJ2-5	TRBD2	CASSPNPGLAGAETQYF	TGTGCCAGCAGCCCAAACCCGGGACTAGCGGGAGCAGAGACCCAGTACTTC
TRBV10-3	.	TRBJ1-2	.	CAISEYEDTNYGYTF	TGTGCCATCAGTGAGTATGAAGATACTAACTATGGCTACACCTTC
TRBV7-6	.	TRBJ2-1	.	CASSPDSNNEQFF	TGTGCCAGCAGCCCCGACTCCAACAATGAGCAGTTCTTC
TRBV28	.	TRBJ2-5	.	CASKPGIQETQYF	TGTGCCAGCAAACCGGGAATCCAAGAGACCCAGTACTTC
TRBV7-6	many	TRBJ2-4	TRBD1	CASSSRPTGTAKNIQYF	TGTGCCAGCAGCTCACGCCCAACCGGGACAGCAAAAAACATTCAGTACTTC
TRBV6-4	many	TRBJ2-1	TRBD1	CASSDSTGGNEQFF	TGTGCCAGCAGTGACTCGACAGGGGGCAATGAGCAGTTCTTC
TRBV7-9	once	TRBJ1-1	.	CASSPMTTMNTEAFF	TGTGCCAGCAGCCCAATGACGACCATGAACACTGAAGCTTTCTTT
TRBV9	.	TRBJ2-2	.	CASSPSSPTGELFF	TGTGCCAGCAGCCCGAGCTCTCCCACCGGGGAGCTGTTTTTT
TRBV6-2/TRBV6-3	.	TRBJ2-3	TRBD1	CASSTWDSSTDTQYF	TGTGCCAGCAGTACTTGGGACAGTAGCACAGATACGCAGTATTTT
TRBV7-4	.	TRBJ1-2	.	CASSTNPSGGYTF	TGTGCCAGCAGCACCAACCCTTCCGGGGGCTACACCTTC
TRBV7-4	.	TRBJ1-6	.	CASSLSGRPLHF	TGTGCCAGCAGCTTATCAGGGCGACCCCTCCACTTT
TRBV27	few	TRBJ2-7	.	CASSPGTPYEQYF	TGTGCCAGCAGCCCAGGGACACCATACGAGCAGTACTTC
TRBV11-2	.	TRBJ2-1	TRBD2	CASSFGGLAGSGEQFF	TGTGCCAGCAGCTTTGGGGGACTAGCGGGGTCGGGGGAGCAGTTCTTC
TRBV7-6	.	TRBJ2-1	TRBD2	CASSNRLAGYNEQFF	TGTGCCAGCAGCAATCGACTAGCGGGGTACAATGAGCAGTTCTTC
TRBV12-3/TRBV12-4	few	TRBJ1-2	.	CASSLSRTYGYTF	TGTGCCAGCAGTTTATCCCGGACCTATGGCTACACCTTC
TRBV6-5	.	TRBJ2-7	.	CASSYSRRVGEQYF	TGTGCCAGCAGTTACTCAAGGCGGGTGGGCGAGCAGTACTTC
TRBV7-2	.	TRBJ2-2	.	CASRDGSGTGELFF	TGTGCCAGCCGGGACGGGAGTGGGACCGGGGAGCTGTTTTTT
TRBV12-3/TRBV12-4	.	TRBJ2-6	TRBD1	CATENRGQGALEVLTF	TGTGCCACCGAAAACAGGGGGCAGGGGGCCCTCGAGGTCCTGACTTTC
TRBV7-9	few	TRBJ1-4	.	CASSFGRGEKLFF	TGTGCCAGCAGCTTCGGAAGGGGTGAAAAACTGTTTTTT
TRBV27	.	TRBJ1-5	TRBD1	CASRLRTGNQPQHF	TGTGCCAGCAGGTTGCGGACAGGGAATCAGCCCCAGCATTTT
TRBV5-4	.	TRBJ2-7	.	CASSLNFRDRGYEQYF	TGTGCCAGCAGCTTAAACTTTCGGGATCGCGGCTACGAGCAGTACTTC
TRBV5-1	.	TRBJ2-7	.	CASSPSGSAYEQYF	TGCGCCAGCAGCCCCTCGGGCTCTGCCTACGAGCAGTACTTC
TRBV27	.	TRBJ2-7	TRBD1	CASSLSRTGGTMGYEQYF	TGTGCCAGCAGTTTATCACGGACAGGGGGGACAATGGGCTACGAGCAGTACTTC
TRBV7-8	few	TRBJ2-3	.	CASSLAGGPSTDTQYF	TGTGCCAGCAGCTTAGCTGGGGGGCCCAGCACAGATACGCAGTATTTT
TRBV7-7	.	TRBJ2-1	TRBD2	CASSPIRTSGRANEQFF	TGTGCCAGCAGCCCAATCCGGACTAGCGGGAGGGCAAATGAGCAGTTCTTC
TRBV28	few	TRBJ2-4	.	CASSLSGSPLLWAKNIQYF	TGTGCCAGCAGTTTGTCGGGCAGTCCTTTGCTCTGGGCCAAAAACATTCAGTACTTC
TRBV7-3	.	TRBJ2-1	TRBD2	CASSFSGASYNEQFF	TGTGCCAGCAGCTTTAGCGGGGCATCCTACAATGAGCAGTTCTTC
TRBV4-1	.	TRBJ2-4	.	CASSPGYLAKNIQYF	TGCGCCAGCAGCCCAGGTTATCTAGCCAAAAACATTCAGTACTTC